This T cell receptor (beta chain) was profiled in a study of blood T cell repertoires in COVID-19. Original methodology: Amplified reference gene primers provided the basis for estimating nucleated cell counts. Some clones are missing from TCRdb's copy, which holds only in-frame ones; the method was immunoSEQ multiplex PCR. The DNA gave D and trimming, while V, J and clone size come from that table. The data show approximately 10,000 clones, approximately 89% seen once. Germline CDR1 is LNHDA and CDR2 is SQIVND (reference sequence). CDR3 length: 14 residues. V shed 6 bases and J shed 1 base, with 12 bases lying between them.

This clonotype was obtained from a human donor in a cohort sampled during active COVID-19. The sample was peripheral blood. The rearrangement links TRBV19 to TRBJ1-1; D call uncertain. The DNA for the CDR3 is TGTGCCAGTAGAGCGGGCCCGTCGAACACTGAAGCTTTCTTT. As protein: CASRAGPSNTEAFF. Full variable domain (remainder filled in from reference TRBV19 and TRBJ1-1): DGGITQSPKYLFRKEGQNVTLSCEQNLNHDAMYWYRQDPGQGLRLIYYSQIVNDFQKGDIAEGYSVSREKKESFPLTVTSAQKNPTAFYLCASRAGPSNTEAFFGQGTRLTVV.